The 6 T cell receptor beta chains listed next were all sequenced from one sample in a study of blood T cell repertoires in COVID-19. The protocol was immunoSEQ multiplex PCR, while the TCRdb copy is restricted to in-frame clones and leaves out a portion. The sample includes nearly 350,000 clones, around nine tenths of them seen just once. The source material was peripheral blood. These receptors all come from a woman in her sixties or seventies with COVID-19, enrolled during active disease.

V usage is TRBV4-3 and J usage is TRBJ1-4; 9 nucleotides match TRBD1. The CDR3 runs to 21 residues. The V and J ends lost 0 bases and 0 bases, in that order; junction bases with no gene match: 14. CDR1 is LGHNA, CDR2 YSLEER, per germline. DNA for the CDR3: TGCGCCAGCAGCCAAGAAGGCCCGGGACAGGGATATAGGGCAACTAATGAAAAACTGTTTTTT. Its translation: CASSQEGPGQGYRATNEKLFF.

The chain has TRBV14 and TRBJ1-1; perhaps TRBD1 as D (6 bases). CDR3 size: 14 residues. Trimming cost V 3 bases and J 5 bases, with 13 bases left between them. Germline assignment: CDR1 SGHDN and CDR2 FVKESK. CDR3 nucleotides: TGTGCCAGCAGCCATTCAGGGGTCACGACTGAAGCTTTCTTT. This sequence encodes CASSHSGVTTEAFF.

The chain uses TRBV9 and TRBJ2-7, with D tentatively TRBD1 (6 bases). Deletions cut 4 bases from V and 5 bases from J, with 10 bases between. CDR1 is SGDLS, CDR2 YYNGEE, per germline. This CDR3 has 12 amino acids. The CDR3 reads CASSTGTNEQYF. CDR3 DNA sequence: TGTGCCAGCAGCACTGGGACAAACGAGCAGTACTTC.

This chain uses TRBV7-9 with TRBJ2-1, with 7 bases matching TRBD1. The junction had 11 bases not matched to a gene; V was cut back by 5 bases and J by 7 bases. The CDR3 consists of 15 residues. The germline gives CDR1 SEHNR, CDR2 FQNEAQ (reference sequence). DNA for the CDR3: TGTGCCAGCAGCGGAACAGACAGGGAGAGGAATGAGCAGTTCTTC. Encoded protein: CASSGTDRERNEQFF.

This clone was detected only a few times. The chain couples TRBV5-1 to TRBJ2-7; 9 positions match TRBD1. The CDR3 has 13 residues. J was trimmed by 6 bases and V by 4 bases; bases with no gene match: 5. Germline CDR1 is SGHRS and CDR2 is YFSETQ. CDR3 sequence: CASSAGQGGEQYF. The CDR3 nucleotides read TGCGCCAGCAGCGCGGGACAGGGAGGCGAGCAGTACTTC.

In its sample, this clone was seen once. The V gene is TRBV24-1, the J gene TRBJ2-2; 12 nucleotides agree with TRBD1. The CDR3 is 17 amino acids. The germline gives CDR1 KGHDR, CDR2 SFDVKD. Trimming at V came to 4 bases and at J to 3 bases, leaving 5 bases not matched to a gene. The CDR3 here is CATSDLGQGADTGELFF. CDR3 sequence (DNA): TGTGCCACCAGTGACCTGGGACAGGGGGCGGACACCGGGGAGCTGTTTTTT.